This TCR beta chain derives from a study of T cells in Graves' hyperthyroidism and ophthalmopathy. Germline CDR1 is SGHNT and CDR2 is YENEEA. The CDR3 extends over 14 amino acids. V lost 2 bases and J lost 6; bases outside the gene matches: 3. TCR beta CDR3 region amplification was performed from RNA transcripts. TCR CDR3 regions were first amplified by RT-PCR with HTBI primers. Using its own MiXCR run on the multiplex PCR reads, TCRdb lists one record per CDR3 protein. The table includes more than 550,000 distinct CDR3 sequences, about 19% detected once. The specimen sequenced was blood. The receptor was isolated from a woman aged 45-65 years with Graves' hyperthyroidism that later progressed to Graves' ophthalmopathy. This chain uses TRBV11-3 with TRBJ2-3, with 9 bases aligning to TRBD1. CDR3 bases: TGTGCCAGCAGCTTACCCGGGACAGGGGATACGCAGTATTTT. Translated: CASSLPGTGDTQYF.